This TCR beta chain was recorded in a study of blood T cells in healthy people across ages. General study results and limits: It was the long-lived donors that had more naive CD4+ cells and higher diversity than aged donors. Older individuals had lower TCR beta diversity per million T cells (the decline was roughly linear).

Alongside a J-beta primer mix, a sample-barcoded 5' primer served in a second PCR lasting roughly 6 to 12 cycles. A template-switch adaptor with 12 random nucleotides tagged each cDNA molecule. TCRdb re-called the 5' RACE reads through MiXCR, storing one row per CDR3 protein. The sample includes around 1,700,000 distinct CDR3 sequences, roughly 28% of them seen just once. The authors extracted at least 6 micrograms of total RNA per sample. CDR3 length: 15 amino acids. V dropped 2 bases and J dropped 5 bases, with 15 bases sitting between them. From germline, CDR1 is MGHRA and CDR2 YSYEKL. With respect to this clonotype: Its antigen is not identified.

V and J are TRBV4-1 and TRBJ1-2, with a weak D call TRBD1 (5 bases). Sequenced input: blood. This sequence was found in a woman aged 30 to 39 in good health. This CDR3 is CASSQYRGVEYGYTF. In DNA form, the CDR3 reads TGCGCCAGCAGCCAATATCGGGGGGTGGAATATGGCTACACCTTC.